This TCR beta chain was sequenced in a study of blood T cell repertoires in COVID-19. Generated by immunoSEQ multiplex PCR, the TCRdb table keeps only in-frame clones and is missing some. Of some 78,000 clones in the sample, 90% were seen once. The CDR3 loop spans 14 amino acids. The germline V gene has CDR1 MNHEY and CDR2 SVGAGI. V lost 3 bases, J lost 0 bases, and 9 bases lay in between. The chain employs TRBV6-5 and TRBJ2-7; possibly TRBD2 for D (5 bases). Sample: peripheral blood. The clonotype was recovered from a woman older than 75 with active or convalescent COVID-19. Written as DNA, the CDR3 is TGTGCCAGCAGTTATTTTGCGGGCTCCTACGAGCAGTACTTC. Protein sequence: CASSYFAGSYEQYF.